A single sample is the source of the 12 T cell receptor beta chains below, sequenced in a study of blood T cell repertoires in COVID-19. Here immunoSEQ multiplex PCR was the method, and the copy in TCRdb shows in-frame clones only, minus some. Found here are some 200,000 clones, roughly 84% of them singletons; the top ten hold less than 9.5%. The sequencing input was PBMCs or T cells enriched from blood (not recorded which). All receptors come from a man in his forties or fifties who had recovered from COVID-19.

The CDR3 sequence: CASSYSATAGGYEQYF. CDR3 bases: TGTGCCAGCAGTTACTCGGCGACGGCGGGGGGCTACGAGCAGTACTTC. V and J are TRBV6-2 or TRBV6-3 and TRBJ2-7; TRBD2 aligns across 8 bases. Germline trimming cut 0 bases from V and 3 bases from J; bases unmatched to any gene: 7. CDR1 is MNHEY and CDR2 is SVGEGT in the germline V gene. The CDR3 is made up of 16 amino acids.

CDR3 DNA: TGTGCCAGCAGCCCTGGACTTATCTACGAGCAGTACTTC. The encoded protein is CASSPGLIYEQYF. The V call is TRBV5-8, the J call TRBJ2-7, with a possible D match to TRBD2 (5 bases). This CDR3 is 13 amino acids long. Germline values: CDR1 SGHTS, CDR2 YDEGEE. Trimming shortened V by 4 bases and J by 3 bases, and 11 bases separated the two germline ends.

This clone has a single count. The chain uses TRBV2 and TRBJ1-4; 8 bases align to TRBD1. The CDR3 totals 16 residues. Germline loops: CDR1 SNHLY, CDR2 FYNNEI. Losses at the gene ends were 6 bases for V and 3 bases for J; bases not matched to a gene: 9. The CDR3 protein is CASSVNRGTANEKLFF. The CDR3 coding sequence is TGTGCCAGCAGCGTCAACAGGGGGACAGCTAATGAAAAACTGTTTTTT.

The chain links TRBV19 to TRBJ1-2; D is undetermined. Deletions cut 7 bases from V and 5 bases from J, with 14 bases between. Germline-derived CDR1 and CDR2 are LNHDA and SQIVND (reference sequence). This CDR3 has 13 residues. DNA of the CDR3: TGTGCCAGTACGGCCGCCGGCGGGTATGGCTACACCTTC. Amino acid sequence: CASTAAGGYGYTF. The complete variable domain, with remaining parts taken from reference TRBV19 and TRBJ1-2, reads DGGITQSPKYLFRKEGQNVTLSCEQNLNHDAMYWYRQDPGQGLRLIYYSQIVNDFQKGDIAEGYSVSREKKESFPLTVTSAQKNPTAFYLCASTAAGGYGYTFGSGTRLTVV.

The V gene is TRBV5-1, the J gene TRBJ1-1; 7 nucleotides align to TRBD1. The V gene end was trimmed by 3 bases and the J gene end by 1 base; junction bases not matched to a gene: 6. Germline V gene data show CDR1 as SGHRS and CDR2 as YFSETQ. The CDR3 consists of 15 residues. The CDR3 loop reads CASSWGTEPNTEAFF. Here the CDR3 DNA reads TGCGCCAGCAGCTGGGGGACAGAGCCGAACACTGAAGCTTTCTTT. The whole variable domain, remainder taken from reference TRBV5-1 and TRBJ1-1, is KAGVTQTPRYLIKTRGQQVTLSCSPISGHRSVSWYQQTPGQGLQFLFEYFSETQRNKGNFPGRFSGRQFSNSRSEMNVSTLELGDSALYLCASSWGTEPNTEAFFGQGTRLTVV.

The chain couples TRBV11-1 to TRBJ2-1, with TRBD1 matching over 12 bases. Unmatched junction bases numbered 7, after V lost 5 bases and J lost 8 bases. This CDR3 comprises 15 residues. In germline, CDR1 is SGHAT, CDR2 FQDESV (reference sequence). The CDR3 DNA is TGTGCCAGCAGCGTAACCGGGACAGGGGGCCATGAGCAGTTCTTC. Residues: CASSVTGTGGHEQFF.

V and J are TRBV6-5 and TRBJ1-2; no firm D call. The germline V and J ends were trimmed by 5 bases and 5 bases, with 12 bases remaining between them. This CDR3 contains 13 residues. CDR1 is MNHEY and CDR2 is SVGAGI in the germline V gene. In DNA form, the CDR3 reads TGTGCCAGCAGTCGACCCGCCGGGTATGGCTACACCTTC. It encodes CASSRPAGYGYTF.

The chain is built from TRBV7-9 and TRBJ1-1; 8 bases are a match to TRBD1. CDR3 length equals 16 residues. Germline trimming cut 5 bases from V and 0 bases from J; bases unmatched to any gene: 8. In germline, CDR1 is SEHNR, CDR2 FQNEAQ (reference sequence). As DNA, the CDR3 is TGTGCCAGCAGCGTACGGACAGGGACTATGAACACTGAAGCTTTCTTT. It translates to CASSVRTGTMNTEAFF.

The V gene is TRBV7-9, the J gene TRBJ2-5; 8 positions match TRBD2. V trimming: 4 bases; J trimming: 4 bases; junction bases outside the gene matches: 5. Germline V gene sequence: CDR1 SEHNR, CDR2 FQNEAQ (reference sequence). This CDR3 spans 14 amino acids. In DNA, the CDR3 is TGTGCCAGCAGCTCTCGGGGGGGGCGAGAGACCCAGTACTTC. This sequence encodes CASSSRGGRETQYF.

V usage is TRBV19 and J usage is TRBJ1-5; TRBD1 might be the D (6 bases). CDR3 length: 15 amino acids. V dropped 5 bases and J dropped 7 bases, with 18 bases sitting between them. Germline-derived CDR1 and CDR2 are LNHDA and SQIVND (reference sequence). This chain's CDR3 is CASSSGQGTTQPQHF. The CDR3 region has the DNA TGTGCCAGTAGTTCAGGGCAGGGGACGACACAGCCCCAGCATTTT.

The chain joins TRBV6-5 to TRBJ2-7, with D possibly being TRBD1 (6 bases). V was shortened by 5 bases and J by 1 base, with 9 bases between the two germline ends. This CDR3 has 13 residues. Germline V gene sequence: CDR1 MNHEY, CDR2 SVGAGI. CDR3 amino acids: CASSHRVSYEQYF. Written as DNA, the CDR3 is TGTGCCAGCAGTCACAGGGTTTCCTACGAGCAGTACTTC.

The chain recombines TRBV7-2 with TRBJ2-7; D is uncertain. Trimming stripped 5 bases from V and 1 base from J, with 12 bases between. The CDR3 extends over 14 amino acids. Germline assignment: CDR1 SGHTA and CDR2 FQGNSA. CDR3 sequence: CASSTGLASYEQYF. The DNA of the CDR3 is TGTGCCAGCAGCACGGGTCTGGCTTCCTACGAGCAGTACTTC. The whole variable domain, remainder taken from reference TRBV7-2 and TRBJ2-7, is GAGVSQSPSNKVTEKGKDVELRCDPISGHTALYWYRQSLGQGLEFLIYFQGNSAPDKSGLPSDRFSAERTGGSVSTLTIQRTQQEDSAVYLCASSTGLASYEQYFGPGTRLTVT.